The sequence of this T cell receptor beta chain was determined in a study of blood T cell repertoires in COVID-19. About the study: There were acute and convalescent COVID-19 samples, and they came from the United States, Italy and Spain. From T cells, B-cell-depleted T cells, or PBMCs came the material, which was cDNA or gDNA.

Clones were sequenced by immunoSEQ multiplex PCR, and TCRdb holds only the in-frame ones, with some missing. The data hold fewer than 300,000 clones, with approximately 90% observed a single time. Participant ages covered about 18 to 90 years across 25 or so US areas. The study assigned cohorts using participant-reported clinical history. The length of the CDR3 is 15 residues. CDR1 and CDR2 from the germline V gene are SGDLS and YYNGEE. After removal of 0 bases from V and 2 bases from J, the junction contained 3 bases not matched to a gene. The TCR was taken from a woman aged 40 to 55 with acute COVID-19. Sequenced material: PBMCs or T cells enriched from blood (not recorded which). The chain links TRBV9 to TRBJ2-7; TRBD2 aligns across 9 bases. The CDR3 DNA sequence: TGTGCCAGCAGCGTAGGTAGCGGGAGCCCCTACGAGCAGTACTTC. It encodes CASSVGSGSPYEQYF.